This entry is about one TCR beta chain. Between the trimmed V and J ends, which lost 4 bases and 6 bases, there was a span of 13 bases. Germline-derived CDR1 and CDR2 are SGHTA and FQGNSA. The CDR3 runs to 13 residues. Per the authors' pipeline: Estimates of nucleated cell counts were drawn from the amplification of reference gene primers. Profiling relied on immunoSEQ multiplex PCR, and the TCRdb table lists in-frame clones only, not all of them. Clone size and V and J calls were adopted from that table, with D and trimming inferred from the DNA. Altogether about 170,000 clones are present, around 90% being singletons, with the ten largest covering around 1.9%. These data come from a study of blood T cell repertoires in COVID-19. Study context: Donors in the United States, Italy and Spain gave samples during acute or convalescent COVID-19. Sample material is recorded as cDNA or gDNA derived from T cells, B-cell-depleted T cells, or PBMCs.

The chain uses TRBV7-2 and TRBJ2-7; TRBD2 is a possible D gene (5 bases). The receptor comes from a man between 50 and 59 years old who had recovered from COVID-19. The sample consisted of peripheral blood. The CDR3: CASSYGESGEQYF. The CDR3 DNA sequence: TGTGCCAGCAGCTACGGGGAATCAGGCGAGCAGTACTTC.